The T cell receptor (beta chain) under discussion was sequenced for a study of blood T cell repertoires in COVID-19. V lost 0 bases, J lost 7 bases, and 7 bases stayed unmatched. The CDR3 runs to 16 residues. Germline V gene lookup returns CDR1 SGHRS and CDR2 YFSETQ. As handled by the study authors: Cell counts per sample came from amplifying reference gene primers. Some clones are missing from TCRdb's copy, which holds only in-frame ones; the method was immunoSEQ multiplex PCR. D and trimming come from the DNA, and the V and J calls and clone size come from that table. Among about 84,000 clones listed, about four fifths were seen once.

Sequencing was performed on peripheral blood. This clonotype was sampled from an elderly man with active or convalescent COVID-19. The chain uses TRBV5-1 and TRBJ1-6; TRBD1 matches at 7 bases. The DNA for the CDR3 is TGCGCCAGCAGCTTGGGGAGGGGACAGTCGAATTCACCCCTCCACTTT. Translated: CASSLGRGQSNSPLHF. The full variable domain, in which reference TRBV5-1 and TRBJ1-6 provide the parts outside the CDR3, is KAGVTQTPRYLIKTRGQQVTLSCSPISGHRSVSWYQQTPGQGLQFLFEYFSETQRNKGNFPGRFSGRQFSNSRSEMNVSTLELGDSALYLCASSLGRGQSNSPLHFGNGTRLTVT.